The 8 T cell receptor beta chains below all came from one sample that was sequenced in a study of regulatory T cells in long-lasting Graves disease. Time point of the sample: persistent/refractory GD, antithyroid drugs over 5 years with positive TRAb. Generation of the TCR library employed RNA extracted from PBMCs. Relying on iRepertoire HTBI primers and Arm-PCR of CDR3 regions, the team built TCR beta libraries. MiXCR, applied by TCRdb to the multiplex PCR reads, yields one record per CDR3 protein. The sample shows roughly 430,000 distinct CDR3 sequences, roughly 21% of them seen only once. The sequencing here drew on peripheral blood mononuclear cells (PBMCs), taken when the disease was refractory, from a patient treated with antithyroid drugs. These receptors all come from a female donor with Graves disease.

This clonotype has ten or more counts. This chain uses TRBV24-1 with TRBJ2-6; 7 positions match TRBD1. V dropped 9 bases and J dropped 4; count of bases not matched to a gene: 5. CDR1 is KGHDR, CDR2 SFDVKD, per germline. The CDR3 runs 14 residues. The CDR3 DNA is TGTGCCACCTCTGACAGGGCCGGGGCCAACGTCCTGACTTTC. Translation gives CATSDRAGANVLTF.

CDR3 amino acids: CATKTGTPPMKNSGANVLTF. Here the CDR3 DNA reads TGTGCCACCAAAACCGGGACACCGCCAATGAAAAACTCTGGGGCCAACGTCCTGACTTTC. This rearrangement joins TRBV28 to TRBJ2-6, with D possibly TRBD1 on 6 matching bases. Germline V CDR1 and CDR2: MDHEN, SYDVKM. This CDR3 spans 20 amino acids. Trimming stripped 10 bases from V and 0 bases from J, with 28 bases between.

This clonotype was seen more than once but under ten times. The J gene is TRBJ2-2, the V gene TRBV20-1; no definite D call. Trimming left V 1 base short and J 2 bases short, with 11 bases between. The CDR3 is 15 amino acids. Germline V CDR1 and CDR2: DFQATT, SNEGSKA (reference sequence). CDR3 in DNA: TGCAGTGCTAGAGGGATGCGGTCCAACACCGGGGAGCTGTTTTTT. It translates to CSARGMRSNTGELFF.

The chain uses TRBV3-1 and TRBJ2-5, with D possibly TRBD2 on 5 matching bases. V was trimmed by 0 bases and J by 9 bases, leaving 17 bases between them. The germline V gene encodes CDR1 LGHDT and CDR2 YNNKEL (reference sequence). This CDR3 is 15 amino acids long. The DNA for the CDR3 is TGTGCCAGCAGCCAAGAGGTCTCGCGGGCCAGCCCCCAGTACTTC. Translating gives CASSQEVSRASPQYF.

This clonotype showed up just once. The chain carries TRBV19 and TRBJ2-2; D might be TRBD2 (5 bases). This CDR3 spans 16 amino acids. Germline V gene data show CDR1 as LNHDA and CDR2 as SQIVND (reference sequence). V was pared by 3 bases and J by 2 bases, with 13 bases between. CDR3 region: CASSIVRTGNTGELFF. DNA for the CDR3: TGTGCCAGTAGTATTGTGCGGACGGGAAACACCGGGGAGCTGTTTTTT.

The chain has TRBV15 and TRBJ1-6; D unclear. Germline V lookup: CDR1 LNHNV, CDR2 YYDKDF (reference sequence). The germline V and J ends were trimmed by 6 bases and 10 bases, with 28 bases remaining between them. The CDR3 covers 18 residues. CDR3 DNA: TGTGCCACCAGGGTCAAACAGAACACCAATCCTACGGGGTCACCCCTCCACTTT. As protein: CATRVKQNTNPTGSPLHF.

A note on this clonotype: Just one base apart from a much larger clone, this may be a read error. The rearrangement uses TRBV7-8 and TRBJ1-4; no reliable D call. Germline loops: CDR1 SGHVS, CDR2 FQNEAQ. The CDR3 is 15 amino acids. CDR3 nucleotides: TGTGCCGGCAGCGCGAGTAGGGCTCCTAATGAAAAACTGTTTTTT. It codes for CAGSASRAPNEKLFF.

A word on this clonotype: This may be a read error, as it is one base from a much larger clone. The rearrangement uses TRBV12-3 or TRBV12-4 and TRBJ2-5; D possibly corresponds to TRBD2 (6 bases). This CDR3 is 14 amino acids long. The CDR3 is CTSSVVLGGETQYF. The CDR3 DNA sequence: TGTACCAGCAGTGTGGTCTTGGGAGGTGAGACCCAGTACTTC.